The present T cell receptor (beta chain) was sequenced within a study of control samples from healthy donors and cancer patients. This CDR3 has 14 residues. Germline lookup yields CDR1 KGHSH and CDR2 LQKENI. The V end was cut by 3 bases, the J end by 8 bases, with 16 bases between. The method was immunoSEQ multiplex PCR; TCRdb's version includes in-frame clones alone and lacks a portion of them. The sample includes approximately 58,000 clones, about 87% of them seen just once. Sample: PBMCs. The rearrangement joins TRBV18 to TRBJ1-1; no clear D gene. The source of this sequence is a woman in her sixties with lung cancer. CDR3 region: CASSPGGNREEAFF. The CDR3 DNA sequence: TGTGCCAGCTCACCCGGAGGAAATCGAGAGGAAGCTTTCTTT.